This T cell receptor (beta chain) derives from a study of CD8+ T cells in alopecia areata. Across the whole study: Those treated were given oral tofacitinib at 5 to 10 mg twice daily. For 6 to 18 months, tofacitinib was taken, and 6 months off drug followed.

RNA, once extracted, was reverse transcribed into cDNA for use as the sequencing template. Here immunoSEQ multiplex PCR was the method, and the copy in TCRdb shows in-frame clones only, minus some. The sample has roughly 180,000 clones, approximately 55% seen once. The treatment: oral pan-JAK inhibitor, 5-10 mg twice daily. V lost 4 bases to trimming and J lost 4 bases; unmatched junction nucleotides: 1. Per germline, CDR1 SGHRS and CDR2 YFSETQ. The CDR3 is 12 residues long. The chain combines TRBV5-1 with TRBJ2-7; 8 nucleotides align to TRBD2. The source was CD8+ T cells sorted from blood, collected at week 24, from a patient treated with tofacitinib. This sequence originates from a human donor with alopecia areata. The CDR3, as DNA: TGCGCCAGCAGCCCGGGGGGGTACGAGCAGTACTTC. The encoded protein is CASSPGGYEQYF.